This record covers a single T cell receptor beta chain. This specimen belongs to a study of blood T cell repertoires in COVID-19. The table came from immunoSEQ multiplex PCR; TCRdb's copy has only in-frame clones and leaves some out. The sample lists under 250,000 clones; 85% to 90% were seen once. V trimming: 3 bases; J trimming: 3 bases; junction bases outside the gene matches: 6. The CDR3 covers 16 residues. Germline CDR1 SGHRS, CDR2 YFSETQ. The chain recombines TRBV5-1 with TRBJ1-4, with TRBD1 identical over 9 bases. This TCR was recovered from a man aged 45 to 65 with COVID-19, enrolled during active disease. The material sequenced was peripheral blood. In DNA, the CDR3 is TGCGCCAGCAGCTCCGGGACAGGGTTGGCTAATGAAAAACTGTTTTTT. Translating gives CASSSGTGLANEKLFF.